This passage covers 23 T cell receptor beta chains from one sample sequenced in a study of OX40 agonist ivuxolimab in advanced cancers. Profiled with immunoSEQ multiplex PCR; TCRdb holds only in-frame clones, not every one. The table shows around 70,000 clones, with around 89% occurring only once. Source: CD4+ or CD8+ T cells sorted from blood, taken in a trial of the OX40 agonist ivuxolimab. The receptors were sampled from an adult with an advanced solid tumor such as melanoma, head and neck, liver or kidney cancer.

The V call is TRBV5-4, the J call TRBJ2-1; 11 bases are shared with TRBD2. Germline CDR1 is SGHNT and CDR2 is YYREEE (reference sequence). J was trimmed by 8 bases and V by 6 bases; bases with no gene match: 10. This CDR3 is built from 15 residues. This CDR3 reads CASTKTSGSSHEQFF. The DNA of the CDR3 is TGTGCCAGCACCAAAACTAGCGGGAGTTCCCATGAGCAGTTCTTC.

The CDR3 spells CASSYLKGSHEQYF. In nucleotides, the CDR3 is TGTGCCAGCAGTTACTTAAAGGGATCCCACGAGCAGTACTTC. The V call is TRBV6-5, the J call TRBJ2-7; D unclear. This CDR3 comprises 14 residues. Per the germline V gene, CDR1 is MNHEY and CDR2 is SVGAGI. The V gene lost 1 base and the J gene lost 5 bases, with 12 bases spanning the gap.

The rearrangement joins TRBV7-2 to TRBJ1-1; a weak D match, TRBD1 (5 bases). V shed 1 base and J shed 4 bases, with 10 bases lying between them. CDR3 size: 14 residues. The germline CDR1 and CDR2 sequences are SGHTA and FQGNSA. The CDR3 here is CASSLEAGITEAFF. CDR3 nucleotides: TGTGCCAGCAGCTTAGAGGCAGGGATCACTGAAGCTTTCTTT. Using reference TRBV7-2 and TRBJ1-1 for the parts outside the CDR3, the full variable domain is GAGVSQSPSNKVTEKGKDVELRCDPISGHTALYWYRQSLGQGLEFLIYFQGNSAPDKSGLPSDRFSAERTGGSVSTLTIQRTQQEDSAVYLCASSLEAGITEAFFGQGTRLTVV.

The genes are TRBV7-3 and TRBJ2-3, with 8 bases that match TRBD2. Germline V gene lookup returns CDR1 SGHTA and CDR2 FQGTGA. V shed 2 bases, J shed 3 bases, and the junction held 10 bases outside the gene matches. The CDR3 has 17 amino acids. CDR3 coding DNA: TGTGCCAGCAGCTTAGCTCTCGCGGGAGGAAAGACAGATACGCAGTATTTT. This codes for CASSLALAGGKTDTQYF.

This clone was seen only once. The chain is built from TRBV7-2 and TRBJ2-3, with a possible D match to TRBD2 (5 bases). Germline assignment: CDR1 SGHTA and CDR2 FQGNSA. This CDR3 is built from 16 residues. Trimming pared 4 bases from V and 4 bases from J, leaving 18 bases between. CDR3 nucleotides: TGTGCCAGCAGCTCAAGTGAGCGGAGGACGGCAGATACGCAGTATTTT. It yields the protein CASSSSERRTADTQYF.

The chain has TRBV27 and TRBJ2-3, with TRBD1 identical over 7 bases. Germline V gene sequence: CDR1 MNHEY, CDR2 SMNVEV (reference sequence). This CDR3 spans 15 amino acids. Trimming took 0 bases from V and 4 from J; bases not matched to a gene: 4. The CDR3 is CASSLSGDRPDTQYF. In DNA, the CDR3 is TGTGCCAGCAGTTTATCGGGGGACAGACCAGATACGCAGTATTTT.

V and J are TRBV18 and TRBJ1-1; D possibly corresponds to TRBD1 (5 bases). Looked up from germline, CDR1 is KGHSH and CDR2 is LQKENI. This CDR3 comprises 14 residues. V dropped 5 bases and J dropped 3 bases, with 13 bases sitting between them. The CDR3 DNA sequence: TGTGCCAGCTCATTTGACAGTGGCTACACTGAAGCTTTCTTT. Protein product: CASSFDSGYTEAFF.

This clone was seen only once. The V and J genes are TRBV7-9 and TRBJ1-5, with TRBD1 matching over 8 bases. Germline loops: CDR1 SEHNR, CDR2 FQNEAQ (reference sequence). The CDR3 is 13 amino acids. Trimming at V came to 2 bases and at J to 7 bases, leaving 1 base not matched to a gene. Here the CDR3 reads CASSLPGGQPQHF. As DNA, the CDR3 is TGTGCCAGCAGCTTACCAGGGGGCCAGCCCCAGCATTTT.

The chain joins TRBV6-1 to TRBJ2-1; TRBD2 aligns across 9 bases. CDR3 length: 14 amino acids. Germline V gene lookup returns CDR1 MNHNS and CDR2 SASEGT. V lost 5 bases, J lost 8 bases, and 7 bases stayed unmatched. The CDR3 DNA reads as TGTGCCAGCAGTCCCGGGACTAGCATCTATGAGCAGTTCTTC. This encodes CASSPGTSIYEQFF.

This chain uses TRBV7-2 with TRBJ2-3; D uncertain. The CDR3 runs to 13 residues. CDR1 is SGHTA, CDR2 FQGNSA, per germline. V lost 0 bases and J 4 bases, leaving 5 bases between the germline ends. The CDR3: CASSLAGPDTQYF. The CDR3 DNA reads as TGTGCCAGCAGCTTAGCTGGGCCAGATACGCAGTATTTT.

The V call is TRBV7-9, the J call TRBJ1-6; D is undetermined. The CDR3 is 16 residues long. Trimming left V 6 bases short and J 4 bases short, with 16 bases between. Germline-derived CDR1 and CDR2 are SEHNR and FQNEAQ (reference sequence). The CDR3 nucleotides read TGTGCCAGCAGTACCACAGCGTTCAATTATAATTCACCCCTCCACTTT. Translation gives CASSTTAFNYNSPLHF.

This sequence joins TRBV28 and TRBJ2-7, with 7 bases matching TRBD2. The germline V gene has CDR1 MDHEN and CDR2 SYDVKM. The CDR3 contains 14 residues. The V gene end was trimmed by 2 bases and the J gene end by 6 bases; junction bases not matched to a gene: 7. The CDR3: CASSLDLRGVEQYF. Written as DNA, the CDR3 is TGTGCCAGCAGTTTAGACTTACGGGGGGTCGAGCAGTACTTC.

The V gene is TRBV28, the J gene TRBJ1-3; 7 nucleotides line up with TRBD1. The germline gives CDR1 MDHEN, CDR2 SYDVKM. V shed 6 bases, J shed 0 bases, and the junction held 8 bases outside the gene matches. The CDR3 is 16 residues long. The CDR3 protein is CASSVTGVLSGNTIYF. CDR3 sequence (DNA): TGTGCCAGCAGCGTAACAGGGGTCCTCTCTGGAAACACCATATATTTT.

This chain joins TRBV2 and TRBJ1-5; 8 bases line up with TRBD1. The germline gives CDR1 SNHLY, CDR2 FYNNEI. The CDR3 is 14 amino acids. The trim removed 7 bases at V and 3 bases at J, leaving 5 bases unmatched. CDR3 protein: CASNSDRANQPQHF. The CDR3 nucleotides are TGTGCCAGCAACTCGGACAGGGCCAATCAGCCCCAGCATTTT. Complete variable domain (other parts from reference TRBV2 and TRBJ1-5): EPEVTQTPSHQVTQMGQEVILRCVPISNHLYFYWYRQILGQKVEFLVSFYNNEISEKSEIFDDQFSVERPDGSNFTLKIRSTKLEDSAMYFCASNSDRANQPQHFGDGTRLSIL.

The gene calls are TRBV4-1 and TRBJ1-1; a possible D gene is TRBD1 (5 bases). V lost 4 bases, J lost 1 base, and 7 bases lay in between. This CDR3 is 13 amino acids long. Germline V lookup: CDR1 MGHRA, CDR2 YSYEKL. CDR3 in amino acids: CASSRQWNTEAFF. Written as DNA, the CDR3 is TGCGCCAGCAGCCGACAGTGGAACACTGAAGCTTTCTTT.

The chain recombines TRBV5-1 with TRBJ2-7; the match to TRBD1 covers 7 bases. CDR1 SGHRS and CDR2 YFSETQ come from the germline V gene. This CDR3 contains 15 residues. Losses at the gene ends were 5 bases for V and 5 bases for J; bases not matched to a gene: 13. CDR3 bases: TGCGCCAGCAGACATCCTGACAGGGATTGGCACGAGCAGTACTTC. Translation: CASRHPDRDWHEQYF.

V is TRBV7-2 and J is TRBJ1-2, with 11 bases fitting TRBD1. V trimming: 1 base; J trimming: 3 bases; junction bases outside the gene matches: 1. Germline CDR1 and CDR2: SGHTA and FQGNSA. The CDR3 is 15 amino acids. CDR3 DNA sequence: TGTGCCAGCAGCTTAGGGACAGGGGGCCACTATGGCTACACCTTC. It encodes CASSLGTGGHYGYTF.

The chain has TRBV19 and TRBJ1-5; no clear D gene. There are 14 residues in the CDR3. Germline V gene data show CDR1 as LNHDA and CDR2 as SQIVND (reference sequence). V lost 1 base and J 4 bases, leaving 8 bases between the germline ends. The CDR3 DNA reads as TGTGCCAGTAGTATAGGAAACATAAATCAGCCCCAGCATTTT. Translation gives CASSIGNINQPQHF.

CDR3 sequence reads: CASSLRQGTAGELFF. The CDR3 nucleotides read TGTGCCAGCAGTCTAAGACAGGGGACCGCCGGGGAGCTGTTTTTT. This chain joins TRBV5-4 and TRBJ2-2; 8 bases line up with TRBD1. The CDR3 totals 15 residues. Germline V CDR1 and CDR2: SGHNT, YYREEE (reference sequence). The J segment lost 6 bases and the V segment lost 5 bases, leaving 9 bases of the junction unmatched.

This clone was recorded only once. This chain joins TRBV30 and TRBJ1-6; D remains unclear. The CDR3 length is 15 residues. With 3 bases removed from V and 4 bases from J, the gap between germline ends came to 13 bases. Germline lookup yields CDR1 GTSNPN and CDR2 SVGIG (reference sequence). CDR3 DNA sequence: TGTGCCTGGAGACTAATAAAGGGTTATAATTCACCCCTCCACTTT. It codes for CAWRLIKGYNSPLHF.

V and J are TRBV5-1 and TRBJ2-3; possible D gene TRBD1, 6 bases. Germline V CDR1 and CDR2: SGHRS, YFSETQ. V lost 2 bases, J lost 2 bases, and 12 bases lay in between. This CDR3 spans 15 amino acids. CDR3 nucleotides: TGCGCCAGCAGCTTAGACAGGCCTTCCACAGATACGCAGTATTTT. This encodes CASSLDRPSTDTQYF. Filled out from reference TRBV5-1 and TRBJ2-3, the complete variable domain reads KAGVTQTPRYLIKTRGQQVTLSCSPISGHRSVSWYQQTPGQGLQFLFEYFSETQRNKGNFPGRFSGRQFSNSRSEMNVSTLELGDSALYLCASSLDRPSTDTQYFGPGTRLTVL.

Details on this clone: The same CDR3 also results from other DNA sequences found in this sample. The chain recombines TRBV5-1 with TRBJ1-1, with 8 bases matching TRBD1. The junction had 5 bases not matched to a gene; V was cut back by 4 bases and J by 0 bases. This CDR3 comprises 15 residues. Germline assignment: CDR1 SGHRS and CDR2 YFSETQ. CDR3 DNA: TGCGCCAGCAGCCTTGGACAGGGAATGAACACTGAAGCTTTCTTT. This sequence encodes CASSLGQGMNTEAFF.

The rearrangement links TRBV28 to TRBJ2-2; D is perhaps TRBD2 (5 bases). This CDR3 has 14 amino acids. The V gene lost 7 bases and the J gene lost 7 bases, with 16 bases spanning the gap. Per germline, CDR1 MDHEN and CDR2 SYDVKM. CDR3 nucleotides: TGTGCCAGCACAAGTTTCGGGGAGATCGGGGAGCTGTTTTTT. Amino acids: CASTSFGEIGELFF. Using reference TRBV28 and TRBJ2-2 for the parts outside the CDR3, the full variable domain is DVKVTQSSRYLVKRTGEKVFLECVQDMDHENMFWYRQDPGLGLRLIYFSYDVKMKEKGDIPEGYSVSREKKERFSLILESASTNQTSMYLCASTSFGEIGELFFGEGSRLTVL.